These 22 T cell receptor beta chains were sequenced from one sample in a study of control samples from healthy donors and cancer patients. TCRdb keeps only in-frame clones here, not all; method: immunoSEQ multiplex PCR. The data show roughly 74,000 clones, about 93% seen once. Sequenced: blood. These TCRs come from a woman aged 18-29 years in good health.

This clone has only one observation. The CDR3 DNA sequence: TGTGCCAGCAGCAGGGGAGCACAAGAGACCCAGTACTTC. Translating gives CASSRGAQETQYF. J is TRBJ2-5 and V is TRBV6-5; tentatively, D is TRBD1 (6 bases). Germline lookup yields CDR1 MNHEY and CDR2 SVGAGI. V was trimmed by 6 bases and J by 2 bases, leaving 10 bases between them. This CDR3 is 13 amino acids long.

This sequence joins TRBV27 and TRBJ1-2; the match to TRBD1 covers 7 bases. The CDR3 covers 12 residues. J was trimmed by 8 bases and V by 4 bases; bases with no gene match: 4. Germline loops: CDR1 MNHEY, CDR2 SMNVEV (reference sequence). The CDR3 DNA reads as TGTGCCAGCAGTTCCGCGACAGGGGGCTACACCTTC. This codes for CASSSATGGYTF.

The chain recombines TRBV27 with TRBJ2-1, with D perhaps TRBD1 (5 bases). Trimming cost V 5 bases and J 0 bases, with 11 bases left between them. CDR1 is MNHEY and CDR2 is SMNVEV in the germline V gene (reference sequence). CDR3 length equals 15 residues. The chain's CDR3 is CASSPRQSSYNEQFF. DNA of the CDR3: TGTGCCAGCAGTCCACGACAGAGCTCCTACAATGAGCAGTTCTTC.

This clone was observed a single time. The chain combines TRBV2 with TRBJ1-1, with TRBD1 identical over 12 bases. Trimming removed 4 bases from V and 5 bases from J; junction bases left unmatched: 11. Germline CDR1 and CDR2: SNHLY and FYNNEI. CDR3 length: 17 amino acids. This CDR3 reads CASSGVGQGARETEAFF. CDR3 bases: TGTGCCAGCAGTGGTGTGGGACAGGGGGCGCGTGAGACTGAAGCTTTCTTT.

The V call is TRBV2, the J call TRBJ2-2; the D gene is possibly TRBD2 (6 bases). Germline lookup yields CDR1 SNHLY and CDR2 FYNNEI. V shed 4 bases and J shed 5 bases, with 14 bases lying between them. The CDR3 consists of 15 residues. CDR3 sequence reads: CASSAPGVRTGELFF. CDR3 sequence (DNA): TGTGCCAGCAGTGCACCGGGAGTTCGGACCGGGGAGCTGTTTTTT.

V usage is TRBV3-1 (or the pseudogene TRBV3-2) and J usage is TRBJ1-2; tentative D call: TRBD1 (6 bases). Germline V lookup: CDR1 LGHDT, CDR2 YNNKEL (reference sequence). V dropped 5 bases and J dropped 7 bases, with 14 bases sitting between them. The CDR3 spans 13 residues. This chain's CDR3 is CASSLIQGGGYTF. Here the CDR3 DNA reads TGTGCCAGCAGCTTAATACAGGGAGGTGGCTACACCTTC.

The chain links TRBV7-9 to TRBJ1-1; D might be TRBD1 (6 bases). Trimming left V 0 bases short and J 7 bases short, with 12 bases between. CDR1 is SEHNR, CDR2 FQNEAQ, per germline (reference sequence). This CDR3 comprises 14 residues. The CDR3 DNA reads TGTGCCAGCAGCTTAGCACAGGGAAAGGGTGAAGCTTTCTTT. Translated, it gives CASSLAQGKGEAFF.

The V gene is TRBV6-1, the J gene TRBJ1-2; no definite D call. This CDR3 is 15 amino acids long. Trimming left V 0 bases short and J 8 bases short, with 16 bases between. Germline CDR1 and CDR2: MNHNS and SASEGT. Here the CDR3 DNA reads TGTGCCAGCAGTGAAGCGCCCGAGGGAGCGCGGGGCTACACCTTC. The encoded protein is CASSEAPEGARGYTF.

The J gene is TRBJ2-3, the V gene TRBV9; 11 nucleotides line up with TRBD1. The CDR3 loop spans 16 amino acids. V gave up 4 bases and J gave up 4 bases; unmatched junction bases: 8. The germline CDR1 and CDR2 sequences are SGDLS and YYNGEE. The CDR3 sequence is CASSPRDRGGADTQYF. The CDR3 coding sequence is TGTGCCAGCAGCCCCCGGGACAGGGGGGGCGCAGATACGCAGTATTTT.

The chain has TRBV7-2 and TRBJ1-1, with D uncertain. This CDR3 region has 14 residues. V lost 7 bases to trimming and J lost 1 base, with 13 bases between them. Germline CDR1 is SGHTA and CDR2 is FQGNSA. The CDR3 nucleotides read TGTGCCAGCAAACTCCTTCGGGAGAACACTGAAGCTTTCTTT. It yields the protein CASKLLRENTEAFF.

CDR3 in amino acids: CASRQDPYEQYF. The CDR3, as DNA: TGTGCCAGCCGGCAGGACCCCTACGAGCAGTACTTC. J is TRBJ2-7 and V is TRBV6-5; no clear D gene. V gave up 8 bases and J gave up 2 bases, with 10 bases separating them. CDR1 is MNHEY and CDR2 is SVGAGI in the germline V gene. The CDR3 length is 12 residues.

V gene TRBV6-6 combines with J gene TRBJ1-6, with a weak D call TRBD1 (6 bases). Trimming removed 2 bases from V and 5 bases from J, with 13 bases in between. The germline gives CDR1 MNHNY, CDR2 SVGAGI (reference sequence). The CDR3 is 16 residues long. CDR3 nucleotides: TGTGCCAGCAGTTACCCCCCAGGGGCGAATAATTCACCCCTCCACTTT. It codes for CASSYPPGANNSPLHF.

The chain couples TRBV5-1 to TRBJ1-2; the D is unclear. The ends were cut back, 5 bases at V and 3 bases at J, with 11 bases in the middle. The CDR3 is 13 residues long. CDR1 and CDR2 (germline): SGHRS, YFSETQ. CDR3 DNA: TGCGCCAGCAGGAGGGAGCGGGACTATGGCTACACCTTC. Translation: CASRRERDYGYTF.

The chain combines TRBV7-9 with TRBJ2-7; TRBD1 might be the D (5 bases). The CDR3 is 14 residues long. Trimming took off 1 base at V and 9 bases at J, with 16 bases between the two ends. Germline loops: CDR1 SEHNR, CDR2 FQNEAQ (reference sequence). For the CDR3, the DNA is TGTGCCAGCAGCTTAGAATCCGCAGGGCTGGGGCAGTACTTC. Translation gives CASSLESAGLGQYF.

The CDR3 is CASSKANEQFF. For the CDR3, the DNA is TGTGCCAGCAGTAAGGCGAATGAGCAGTTCTTC. The V and J genes are TRBV2 and TRBJ2-1; D call uncertain. The V gene's germline CDR1 is SNHLY and CDR2 FYNNEI. The length of the CDR3 is 11 residues. Deletions cut 5 bases from V and 7 bases from J, with 6 bases between.

This sequence joins TRBV9 and TRBJ1-1, with 8 bases fitting TRBD1. Germline trimming cut 5 bases from V and 5 bases from J; bases unmatched to any gene: 5. Per the germline V gene, CDR1 is SGDLS and CDR2 is YYNGEE. The CDR3 consists of 13 residues. As DNA, the CDR3 is TGTGCCAGCAGGGGCCAGGGGGCAACTGAAGCTTTCTTT. It codes for CASRGQGATEAFF.

V is TRBV2 and J is TRBJ1-5; 9 positions agree with TRBD1. The CDR3 has 15 residues. Germline CDR1 SNHLY, CDR2 FYNNEI. Trimming removed 4 bases from V and 10 bases from J; junction bases left unmatched: 11. DNA for the CDR3: TGTGCCAGCAGTGGCCGGGACAGGGCGGTGGGACCCCAGCATTTT. Its translation is CASSGRDRAVGPQHF.

The chain links TRBV28 to TRBJ1-2, with unresolved D. Germline V gene lookup returns CDR1 MDHEN and CDR2 SYDVKM. V was shortened by 5 bases and J by 2 bases, with 12 bases between the two germline ends. This CDR3 spans 14 amino acids. CDR3 region: CASSPPFENYGYTF. CDR3 DNA: TGTGCCAGCAGTCCCCCATTTGAGAACTATGGCTACACCTTC.

The V call is TRBV4-2, the J call TRBJ2-7, with no clear D. The length of the CDR3 is 15 residues. V shed 0 bases and J shed 3 bases, with 12 bases lying between them. CDR1 and CDR2 from the germline V gene are LGHNA and YNFKEQ. The CDR3: CASSQEPGFNYEQYF. The CDR3 DNA reads TGTGCCAGCAGCCAAGAACCAGGCTTCAACTACGAGCAGTACTTC.

The rearrangement links TRBV14 to TRBJ1-4, with a tentative D call TRBD1 (5 bases). Trimming stripped 1 base from V and 6 bases from J, with 9 bases between. CDR3 length equals 14 residues. The germline V gene has CDR1 SGHDN and CDR2 FVKESK. CDR3: CASSQGQGHEKLFF. The CDR3 nucleotides are TGTGCCAGCAGCCAAGGCCAGGGCCATGAAAAACTGTTTTTT.

The chain uses TRBV4-1 and TRBJ2-1, with 11 bases fitting TRBD2. The CDR3 totals 17 residues. V lost 5 bases and J lost 10; bases outside the gene matches: 16. Looked up from germline, CDR1 is MGHRA and CDR2 is YSYEKL. Here the CDR3 DNA reads TGCGCCAGCAGCGGGACCTTAGCGGGGGGGCCAGTTCGGGAGCAGTTCTTC. Its translation is CASSGTLAGGPVREQFF.

The chain links TRBV19 to TRBJ2-2; 8 bases map to TRBD2. V was pared by 5 bases and J by 1 base, with 3 bases of the junction left unmatched. CDR3 length: 15 amino acids. Germline V gene data show CDR1 as LNHDA and CDR2 as SQIVND (reference sequence). CDR3 in DNA: TGTGCCAGTAGTTCGAGCGGGGGGAACACCGGGGAGCTGTTTTTT. Amino acid sequence: CASSSSGGNTGELFF.